The present T cell receptor (beta chain) was sequenced within a study of T-cell memory formation after mild COVID-19. As to this clonotype: Antigen specificity is unknown.

Germline CDR1 is SGHTA and CDR2 is FQGNSA. The CDR3 sequence is 15 residues long. V gave up 3 bases and J gave up 1 base, with 11 bases separating them. Study-wide results and caveats: In pre-infection memory, a portion of responding clones appeared, which suggested that cross-reactive memory joined.

TCRdb analysed the 5' RACE reads with MiXCR anew, one entry per CDR3 protein. The table records hundreds of thousands of distinct CDR3 sequences, roughly 18% of them present only once. The receptor's source is an adult woman who had mild COVID-19 (a few samples of this study predate the infection). Cell type and time point are not known. This chain uses TRBV7-2 with TRBJ2-3; weak D call: TRBD2 (6 bases). Sequences were obtained from PBMCs or a T cell subset sorted from them (not recorded which). CDR3 sequence (DNA): TGTGCCAGCAGCTTTTCGGCTAGCGGCACAGATACGCAGTATTTT. Its protein product is CASSFSASGTDTQYF. The complete variable domain, with remaining parts taken from reference TRBV7-2 and TRBJ2-3, reads GAGVSQSPSNKVTEKGKDVELRCDPISGHTALYWYRQSLGQGLEFLIYFQGNSAPDKSGLPSDRFSAERTGGSVSTLTIQRTQQEDSAVYLCASSFSASGTDTQYFGPGTRLTVL.